This T cell receptor (beta chain) was documented in a study of T cell changes during pregnancy in multiple sclerosis. Sequencing was performed with immunoSEQ multiplex PCR; in TCRdb, only in-frame clones are kept and a portion is missing. Seen here are tens of thousands of clones, around 89% observed once, and the top ten hold 3.5%. This CDR3 contains 12 residues. The V gene's germline CDR1 is SNHLY and CDR2 FYNNEI. V shed 7 bases and J shed 0 bases, with 6 bases lying between them. V usage is TRBV2 and J usage is TRBJ2-5, with D unresolved. The sequencing used CD4+ T cells from peripheral blood mononuclear cells, collected in the first trimester of pregnancy. The receptor was derived from a female donor in good health, enrolled as a control in a pregnancy study. The CDR3 DNA reads TGTGCCAGCACACAGTACCAAGAGACCCAGTACTTC. Translation: CASTQYQETQYF.